This paragraph covers one T cell receptor (beta chain) sequence. Its antigen is unidentified. The data were obtained in a study of cytomegalovirus exposure and HLA in healthy donors. Study outcomes and limitations: In a later analysis, at a false discovery rate of 0.05, under 20,000 TCR beta sequences matched HLA alleles.

PCR was performed using 60 Vbeta and 13 Jbeta primers. The repertoire was sequenced with immunoSEQ multiplex PCR; TCRdb's copy has only in-frame clones and lacks some. The table has some 130,000 clones, about 80% seen once. V lost 2 bases, J lost 4 bases, and 11 bases lay in between. The V gene's germline CDR1 is KGHSH and CDR2 LQKENI. The CDR3 runs to 15 residues. Material: PBMCs. The V gene is TRBV18, the J gene TRBJ1-4, with D tentatively TRBD1 (5 bases). This TCR derives from a man between 35 and 55 years old in good health and CMV-seronegative. CDR3 DNA: TGTGCCAGCTCACCAATAGGACAAGATAATGAAAAACTGTTTTTT. It encodes CASSPIGQDNEKLFF.